This T cell receptor (beta chain) was recovered during a study of T cell responses to AZD1222 COVID-19 vaccine. Germline loops: CDR1 WSHSY, CDR2 SAAADI. V lost 6 bases and J lost 0, with 18 bases in between. The CDR3 contains 17 residues. Sequencing was performed with immunoSEQ multiplex PCR; in TCRdb, only in-frame clones are kept and a portion is missing. The table shows roughly 200,000 clones, with 80% to 90% occurring only once. The TCR was taken from an adult in good health. The chain recombines TRBV10-2 with TRBJ1-3, with D tentatively TRBD1 (5 bases). The specimen comprised peripheral blood, sampled on day 0 of AZD1222 vaccination. CDR3 loop: CASRRGGSLISGNTIYF. CDR3 DNA: TGCGCCAGCAGGAGGGGAGGGAGTTTAATCTCTGGAAACACCATATATTTT.